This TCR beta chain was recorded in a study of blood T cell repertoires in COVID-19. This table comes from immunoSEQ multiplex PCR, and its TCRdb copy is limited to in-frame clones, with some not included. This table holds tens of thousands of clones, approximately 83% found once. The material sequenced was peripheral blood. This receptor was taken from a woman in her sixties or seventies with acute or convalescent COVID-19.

CDR3 amino acids: CASSSPVRGRRSNYGYTF. The CDR3 DNA reads TGTGCCAGTAGTAGCCCCGTCAGGGGGCGCCGGTCCAACTATGGCTACACCTTC. The chain combines TRBV19 with TRBJ1-2, with 8 bases that match TRBD1. The V gene's germline CDR1 is LNHDA and CDR2 SQIVND (reference sequence). This CDR3 contains 18 residues. V lost 4 bases and J lost 2; bases outside the gene matches: 15.